The clone carrying this T cell receptor (beta chain) showed up many times. Its matching antigen is unknown. This record belongs to a study of T-cell reconstitution after alpha-beta-depleted transplantation in children. CDR1 and CDR2 from the germline V gene are SGHTA and FQGTGA. V lost 2 bases and J 2 bases, leaving 9 bases between the germline ends. The CDR3 has 14 residues. Unique molecular identifiers were used in preparing the TCRbeta library. TCRdb itself ran the PCR reads through MiXCR, one entry per CDR3 protein. Among some 600,000 distinct CDR3 sequences listed, 10% to 15% were seen once. Whole-study results and caveats: Some patients showed high day-60 TCRbeta diversity, which derived from surviving recipient T cells and thymic progenitors. Newly produced T cells mostly provided counts and TCRbeta diversity after one year, as hyperexpanded clones declined. Alpha-beta T cells present about two months after transplant were reported to originate from several hundred expanded graft clones.

The sequencing here drew on PBMCs, mostly from graft donor cells, taken 360 days after TCRalphabeta/CD19-depleted stem cell transplant. The chain links TRBV7-3 to TRBJ2-5; perhaps TRBD1 as D (5 bases). This clonotype originated in a male patient younger than 18 who had a stem cell transplant for acute myeloid leukemia, so the T cells may come from the graft donor. CDR3 bases: TGTGCCAGCAGCTTAGGGCAGGGACAAGAGACCCAGTACTTC. Its protein is CASSLGQGQETQYF.